The present TCR beta chain was sequenced within a study of vaccination and CD4 T cells after COVID-19. At the level of the study: Two doses of either BNT162b2 or mRNA-1273 vaccine were given to participants. Once diagnosed, patients had post-COVID samples drawn a median approximately 100 days later (range 35 to 161).

Points on this clonotype: As yet, its antigen is unknown.

Indicated treatment: 10-day PBMC culture with coronavirus spike peptide pools or control peptides (ViraFEST assay). In the ViraFEST assay, peptide-pool expansion preceded TCR sequencing of expanded clonotypes. The CDR3 runs 12 residues. From germline, CDR1 is DFQATT and CDR2 SNEGSKA (reference sequence). Trimming cost V 5 bases and J 2 bases, with 9 bases left between them. CD4+ T cells that had been cultured provided DNA sequenced with the Oncomine TCR Beta short-read assay. TCRdb redid the calling of the PCR reads with MiXCR, one entry per CDR3 protein. Among about 14,000 distinct CDR3 sequences listed, around 40% were seen once.

This sequence originates from a human donor with COVID-19. Material: cultured CD4+ T cells from blood. V usage is TRBV20-1 and J usage is TRBJ2-5; D unclear. This CDR3 reads CSAPLVQETQYF. The CDR3, as DNA: TGCAGTGCTCCCCTGGTACAAGAGACCCAGTACTTC.